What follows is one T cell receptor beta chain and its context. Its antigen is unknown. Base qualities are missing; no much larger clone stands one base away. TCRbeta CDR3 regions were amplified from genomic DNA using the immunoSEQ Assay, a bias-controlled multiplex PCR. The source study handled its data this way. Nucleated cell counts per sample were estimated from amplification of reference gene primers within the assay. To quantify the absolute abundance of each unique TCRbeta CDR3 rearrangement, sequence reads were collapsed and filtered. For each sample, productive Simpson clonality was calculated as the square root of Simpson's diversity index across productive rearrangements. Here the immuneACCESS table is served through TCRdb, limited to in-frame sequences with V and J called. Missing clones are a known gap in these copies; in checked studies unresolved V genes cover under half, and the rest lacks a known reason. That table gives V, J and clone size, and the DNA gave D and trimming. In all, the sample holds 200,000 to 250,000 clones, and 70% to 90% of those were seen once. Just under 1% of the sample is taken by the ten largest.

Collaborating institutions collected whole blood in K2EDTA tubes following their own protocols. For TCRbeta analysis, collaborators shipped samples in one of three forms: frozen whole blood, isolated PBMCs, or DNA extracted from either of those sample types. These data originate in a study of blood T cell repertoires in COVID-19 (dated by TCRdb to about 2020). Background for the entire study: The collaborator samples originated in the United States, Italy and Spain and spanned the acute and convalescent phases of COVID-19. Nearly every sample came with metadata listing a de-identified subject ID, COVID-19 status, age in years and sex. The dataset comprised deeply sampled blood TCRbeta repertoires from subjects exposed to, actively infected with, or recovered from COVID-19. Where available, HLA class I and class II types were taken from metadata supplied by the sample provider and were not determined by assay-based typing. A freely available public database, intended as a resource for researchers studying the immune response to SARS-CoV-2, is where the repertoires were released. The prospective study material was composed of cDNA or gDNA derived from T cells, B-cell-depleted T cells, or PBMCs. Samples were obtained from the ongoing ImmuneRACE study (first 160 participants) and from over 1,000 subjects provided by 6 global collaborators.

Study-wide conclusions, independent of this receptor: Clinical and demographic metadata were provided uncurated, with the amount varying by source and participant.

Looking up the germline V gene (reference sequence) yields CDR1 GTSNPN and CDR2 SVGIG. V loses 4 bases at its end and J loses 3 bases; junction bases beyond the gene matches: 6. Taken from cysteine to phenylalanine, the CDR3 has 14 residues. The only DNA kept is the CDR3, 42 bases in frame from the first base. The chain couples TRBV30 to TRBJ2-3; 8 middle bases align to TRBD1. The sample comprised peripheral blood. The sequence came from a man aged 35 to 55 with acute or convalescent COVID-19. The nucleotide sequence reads TGTGCCTGGAACGGAGGACAGGGTACAGATACGCAGTATTTT. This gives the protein CAWNGGQGTDTQYF.